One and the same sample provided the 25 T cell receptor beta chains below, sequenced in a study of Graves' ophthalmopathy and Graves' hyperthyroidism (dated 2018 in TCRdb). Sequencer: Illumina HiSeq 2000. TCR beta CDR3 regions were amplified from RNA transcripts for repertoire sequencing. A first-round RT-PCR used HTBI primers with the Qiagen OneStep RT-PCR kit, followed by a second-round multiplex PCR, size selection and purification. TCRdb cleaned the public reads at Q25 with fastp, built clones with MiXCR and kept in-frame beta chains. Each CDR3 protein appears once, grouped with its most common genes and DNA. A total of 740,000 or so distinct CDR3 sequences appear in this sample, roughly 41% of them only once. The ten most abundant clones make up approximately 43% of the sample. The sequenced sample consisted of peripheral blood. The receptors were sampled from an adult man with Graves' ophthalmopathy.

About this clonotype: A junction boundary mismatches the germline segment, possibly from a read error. CDR3 sequence reads: CASSDPTSGGLYGQYF. CDR3 coding DNA: TGTGCCAGCAGTGACCCGACTAGCGGGGGTTTATACGGGCAGTACTTC. The gene calls are TRBV2 and TRBJ2-7; 12 bases match TRBD2. This CDR3 spans 16 amino acids. The germline V gene has CDR1 SNHLY and CDR2 FYNNEI.

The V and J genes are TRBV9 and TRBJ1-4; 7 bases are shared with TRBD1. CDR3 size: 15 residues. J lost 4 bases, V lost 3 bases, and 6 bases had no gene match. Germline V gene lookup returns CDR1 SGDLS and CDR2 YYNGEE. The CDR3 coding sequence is TGTGCCAGCAGCGGCCGGGACAGCGTTAATGAAAAACTGTTTTTT. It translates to CASSGRDSVNEKLFF. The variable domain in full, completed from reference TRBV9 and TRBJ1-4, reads DSGVTQTPKHLITATGQRVTLRCSPRSGDLSVYWYQQSLDQGLQFLIQYYNGEERAKGNILERFSAQQFPDLHSELNLSSLELGDSALYFCASSGRDSVNEKLFFGSGTQLSVL.

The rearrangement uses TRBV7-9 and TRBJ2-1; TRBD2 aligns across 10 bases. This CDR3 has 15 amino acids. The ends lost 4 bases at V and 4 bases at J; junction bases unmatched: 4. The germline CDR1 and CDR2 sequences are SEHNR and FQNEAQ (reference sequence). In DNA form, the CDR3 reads TGTGCCAGCAGCTCACTAGCGGGGCGATACAATGAGCAGTTCTTC. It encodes CASSSLAGRYNEQFF.

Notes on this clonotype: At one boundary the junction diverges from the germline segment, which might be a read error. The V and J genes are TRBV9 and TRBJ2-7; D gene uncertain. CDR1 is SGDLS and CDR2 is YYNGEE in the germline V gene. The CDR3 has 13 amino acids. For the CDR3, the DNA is TGCGCCAGCAGCTTGAGTAGCTCCTACGTGCAGTACTTC. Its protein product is CASSLSSSYVQYF.

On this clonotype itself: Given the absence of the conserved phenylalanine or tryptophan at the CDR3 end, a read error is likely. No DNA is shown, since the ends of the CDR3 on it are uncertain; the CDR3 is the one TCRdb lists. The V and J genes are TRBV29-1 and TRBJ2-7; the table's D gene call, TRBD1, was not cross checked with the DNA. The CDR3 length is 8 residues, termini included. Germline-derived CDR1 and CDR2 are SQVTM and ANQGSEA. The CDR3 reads CSAAGQRY.

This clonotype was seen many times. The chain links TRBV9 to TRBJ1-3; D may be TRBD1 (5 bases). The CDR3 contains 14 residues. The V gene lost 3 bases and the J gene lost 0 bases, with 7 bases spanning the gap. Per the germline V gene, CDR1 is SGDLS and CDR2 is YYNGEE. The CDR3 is CASSGQISGNTIYF. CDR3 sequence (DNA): TGTGCCAGCAGCGGACAGATCTCTGGAAACACCATATATTTT.

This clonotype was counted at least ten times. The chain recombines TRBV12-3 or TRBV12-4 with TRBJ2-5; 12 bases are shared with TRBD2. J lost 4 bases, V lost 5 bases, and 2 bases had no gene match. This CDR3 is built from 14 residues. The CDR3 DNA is TGTGCCAGCAGTGAGACTAGCGGGGGAGAGACCCAGTACTTC. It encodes CASSETSGGETQYF.

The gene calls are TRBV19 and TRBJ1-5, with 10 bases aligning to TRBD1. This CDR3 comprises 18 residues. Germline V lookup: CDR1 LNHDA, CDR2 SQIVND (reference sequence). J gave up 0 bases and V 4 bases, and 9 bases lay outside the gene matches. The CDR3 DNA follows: TGTGCCAGTAGTAAGTTTGGGACAGGGGACTATAGCAATCAGCCCCAGCATTTT. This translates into CASSKFGTGDYSNQPQHF.

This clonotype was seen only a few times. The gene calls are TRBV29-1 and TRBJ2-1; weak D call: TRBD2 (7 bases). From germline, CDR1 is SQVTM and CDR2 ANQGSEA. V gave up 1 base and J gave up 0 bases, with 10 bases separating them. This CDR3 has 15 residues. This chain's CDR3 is CSVEGGGGSYNEQFF. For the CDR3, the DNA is TGCAGCGTTGAAGGAGGGGGGGGCTCCTACAATGAGCAGTTCTTC.

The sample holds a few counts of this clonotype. The CDR3 bases are TGTGCCAGTAGCCTGGGGGGGTCGTTGGATGAAAAACTGTTTTTT. It codes for CASSLGGSLDEKLFF. The V gene is TRBV19, the J gene TRBJ1-4, with a weak D call TRBD1 (5 bases). Per germline, CDR1 LNHDA and CDR2 SQIVND (reference sequence). The CDR3 consists of 15 residues. The V gene lost 6 bases and the J gene lost 6 bases, with 17 bases spanning the gap.

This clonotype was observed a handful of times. Here the CDR3 reads CSAADEYF. The CDR3 DNA follows: TGCAGTGCGGCAGACGAGTACTTC. The chain uses TRBV20-1 and TRBJ2-7, with D unclear. Germline lookup yields CDR1 DFQATT and CDR2 SNEGSKA (reference sequence). CDR3 length: 8 amino acids. V lost 6 bases and J 11 bases, leaving 8 bases between the germline ends.

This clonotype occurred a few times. The CDR3 here is CASSRRRAETQYF. For the CDR3, the DNA is TGCGCCAGCAGCCGAAGGAGGGCGGAGACCCAGTACTTC. J is TRBJ2-5 and V is TRBV4-1; tentatively, D is TRBD2 (6 bases). The CDR3 runs 13 residues. Germline V gene sequence: CDR1 MGHRA, CDR2 YSYEKL. Trimming left V 4 bases short and J 5 bases short, with 11 bases between.

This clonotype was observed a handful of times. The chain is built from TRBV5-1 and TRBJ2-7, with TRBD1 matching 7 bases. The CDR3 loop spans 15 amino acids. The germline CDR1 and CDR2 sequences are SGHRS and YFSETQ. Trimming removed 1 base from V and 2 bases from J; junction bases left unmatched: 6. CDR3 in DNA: TGCGCCAGCAGCTTGTGGGTGGGACAGACCTACGAGCAGTACTTC. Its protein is CASSLWVGQTYEQYF.

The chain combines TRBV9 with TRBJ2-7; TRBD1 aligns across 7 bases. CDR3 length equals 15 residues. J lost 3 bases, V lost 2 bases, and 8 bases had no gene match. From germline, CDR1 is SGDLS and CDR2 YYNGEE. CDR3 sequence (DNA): TGTGCCAGCAGCGTGACAGGGACCGCAGGCTACGAGCAGTACTTC. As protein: CASSVTGTAGYEQYF.

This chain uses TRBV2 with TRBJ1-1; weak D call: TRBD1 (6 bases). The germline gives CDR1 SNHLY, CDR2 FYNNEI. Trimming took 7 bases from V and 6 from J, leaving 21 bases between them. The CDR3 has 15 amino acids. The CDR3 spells CASNSGSGASSEAFF. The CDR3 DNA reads TGTGCCAGCAACAGCGGTTCGGGGGCGAGCTCTGAAGCTTTCTTT.

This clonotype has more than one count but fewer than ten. CDR3 loop: CASTIQGGNEKLFF. CDR3 bases: TGTGCCAGCACGATCCAGGGGGGGAATGAAAAACTGTTTTTT. V is TRBV10-3 and J is TRBJ1-4; 7 bases fit TRBD1. J gave up 5 bases and V 10 bases, and 10 bases lay outside the gene matches. CDR1 and CDR2 from the germline V gene are ENHRY and SYGVKD. This CDR3 spans 14 amino acids.

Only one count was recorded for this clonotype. The CDR3 loop is CASRTGEGTDTQYF. The CDR3 nucleotides read TGTGCCAGCAGAACAGGGGAGGGCACAGATACGCAGTATTTT. The gene calls are TRBV2 and TRBJ2-3, with a tentative D call TRBD1 (7 bases). Germline V gene sequence: CDR1 SNHLY, CDR2 FYNNEI. The CDR3 runs 14 residues. The V end lost 6 bases, the J end lost 1 base, and 11 bases lay between the germline ends.

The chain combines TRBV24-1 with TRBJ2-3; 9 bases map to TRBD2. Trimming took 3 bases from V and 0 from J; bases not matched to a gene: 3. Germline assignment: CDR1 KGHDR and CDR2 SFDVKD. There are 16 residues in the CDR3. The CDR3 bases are TGTGCCACCAGTGATGCGACTAGCGGTAGCACAGATACGCAGTATTTT. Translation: CATSDATSGSTDTQYF.

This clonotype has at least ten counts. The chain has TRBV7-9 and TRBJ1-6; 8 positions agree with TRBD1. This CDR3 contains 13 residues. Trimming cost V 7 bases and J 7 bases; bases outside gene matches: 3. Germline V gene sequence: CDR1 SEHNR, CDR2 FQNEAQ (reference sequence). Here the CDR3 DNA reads TGTGCCAGCACAACAGGGGGAAATTCACCCCTCCACTTT. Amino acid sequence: CASTTGGNSPLHF. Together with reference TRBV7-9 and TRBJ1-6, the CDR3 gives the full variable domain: DTGVSQNPRHKITKRGQNVTFRCDPISEHNRLYWYRQTLGQGPEFLTYFQNEAQLEKSRLLSDRFSAERPKGSFSTLEIQRTEQGDSAMYLCASTTGGNSPLHFGNGTRLTVT.

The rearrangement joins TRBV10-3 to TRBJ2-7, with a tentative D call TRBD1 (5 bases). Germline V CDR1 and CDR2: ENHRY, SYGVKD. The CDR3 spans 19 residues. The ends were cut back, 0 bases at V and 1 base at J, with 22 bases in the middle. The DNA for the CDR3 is TGTGCCATCAGTGAGTCTCAGCTGCAGGGTCAACAAGGGTCCTACGAGCAGTACTTC. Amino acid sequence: CAISESQLQGQQGSYEQYF.

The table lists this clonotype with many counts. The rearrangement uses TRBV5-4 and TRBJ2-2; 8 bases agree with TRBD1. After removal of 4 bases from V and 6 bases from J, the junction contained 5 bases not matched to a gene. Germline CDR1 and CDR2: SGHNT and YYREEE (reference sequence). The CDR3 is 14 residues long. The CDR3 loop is CASSARQGSGELFF. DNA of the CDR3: TGTGCCAGCAGCGCAAGACAGGGGTCCGGGGAGCTGTTTTTT.

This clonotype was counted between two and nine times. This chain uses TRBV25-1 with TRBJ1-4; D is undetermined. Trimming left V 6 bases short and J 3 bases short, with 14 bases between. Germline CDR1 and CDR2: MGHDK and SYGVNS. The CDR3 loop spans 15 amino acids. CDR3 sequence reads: CASSLVPSSNEKLFF. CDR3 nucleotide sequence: TGTGCCAGCAGCTTAGTACCTAGCTCTAATGAAAAACTGTTTTTT.

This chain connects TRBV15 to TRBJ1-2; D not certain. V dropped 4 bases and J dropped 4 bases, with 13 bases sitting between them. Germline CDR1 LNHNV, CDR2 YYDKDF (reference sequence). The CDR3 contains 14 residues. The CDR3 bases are TGTGCCACCAGCACCCAACCCAGTAGCTATGGCTACACCTTC. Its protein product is CATSTQPSSYGYTF.

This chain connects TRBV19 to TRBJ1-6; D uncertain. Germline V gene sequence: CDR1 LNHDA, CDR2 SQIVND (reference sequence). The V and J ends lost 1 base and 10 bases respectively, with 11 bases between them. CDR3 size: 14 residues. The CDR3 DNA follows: TGTGCCAGTAGTATAGTTGGAGTACGATCACCCCTCCACTTT. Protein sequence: CASSIVGVRSPLHF.

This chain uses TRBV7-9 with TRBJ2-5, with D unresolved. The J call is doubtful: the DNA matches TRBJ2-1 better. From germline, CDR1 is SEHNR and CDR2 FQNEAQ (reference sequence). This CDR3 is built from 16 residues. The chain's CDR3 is CASSVRSSTSTDEQFF. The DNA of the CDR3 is TGTGCCAGCAGCGTTAGGTCAAGCACCTCTACGGATGAGCAGTTCTTC.